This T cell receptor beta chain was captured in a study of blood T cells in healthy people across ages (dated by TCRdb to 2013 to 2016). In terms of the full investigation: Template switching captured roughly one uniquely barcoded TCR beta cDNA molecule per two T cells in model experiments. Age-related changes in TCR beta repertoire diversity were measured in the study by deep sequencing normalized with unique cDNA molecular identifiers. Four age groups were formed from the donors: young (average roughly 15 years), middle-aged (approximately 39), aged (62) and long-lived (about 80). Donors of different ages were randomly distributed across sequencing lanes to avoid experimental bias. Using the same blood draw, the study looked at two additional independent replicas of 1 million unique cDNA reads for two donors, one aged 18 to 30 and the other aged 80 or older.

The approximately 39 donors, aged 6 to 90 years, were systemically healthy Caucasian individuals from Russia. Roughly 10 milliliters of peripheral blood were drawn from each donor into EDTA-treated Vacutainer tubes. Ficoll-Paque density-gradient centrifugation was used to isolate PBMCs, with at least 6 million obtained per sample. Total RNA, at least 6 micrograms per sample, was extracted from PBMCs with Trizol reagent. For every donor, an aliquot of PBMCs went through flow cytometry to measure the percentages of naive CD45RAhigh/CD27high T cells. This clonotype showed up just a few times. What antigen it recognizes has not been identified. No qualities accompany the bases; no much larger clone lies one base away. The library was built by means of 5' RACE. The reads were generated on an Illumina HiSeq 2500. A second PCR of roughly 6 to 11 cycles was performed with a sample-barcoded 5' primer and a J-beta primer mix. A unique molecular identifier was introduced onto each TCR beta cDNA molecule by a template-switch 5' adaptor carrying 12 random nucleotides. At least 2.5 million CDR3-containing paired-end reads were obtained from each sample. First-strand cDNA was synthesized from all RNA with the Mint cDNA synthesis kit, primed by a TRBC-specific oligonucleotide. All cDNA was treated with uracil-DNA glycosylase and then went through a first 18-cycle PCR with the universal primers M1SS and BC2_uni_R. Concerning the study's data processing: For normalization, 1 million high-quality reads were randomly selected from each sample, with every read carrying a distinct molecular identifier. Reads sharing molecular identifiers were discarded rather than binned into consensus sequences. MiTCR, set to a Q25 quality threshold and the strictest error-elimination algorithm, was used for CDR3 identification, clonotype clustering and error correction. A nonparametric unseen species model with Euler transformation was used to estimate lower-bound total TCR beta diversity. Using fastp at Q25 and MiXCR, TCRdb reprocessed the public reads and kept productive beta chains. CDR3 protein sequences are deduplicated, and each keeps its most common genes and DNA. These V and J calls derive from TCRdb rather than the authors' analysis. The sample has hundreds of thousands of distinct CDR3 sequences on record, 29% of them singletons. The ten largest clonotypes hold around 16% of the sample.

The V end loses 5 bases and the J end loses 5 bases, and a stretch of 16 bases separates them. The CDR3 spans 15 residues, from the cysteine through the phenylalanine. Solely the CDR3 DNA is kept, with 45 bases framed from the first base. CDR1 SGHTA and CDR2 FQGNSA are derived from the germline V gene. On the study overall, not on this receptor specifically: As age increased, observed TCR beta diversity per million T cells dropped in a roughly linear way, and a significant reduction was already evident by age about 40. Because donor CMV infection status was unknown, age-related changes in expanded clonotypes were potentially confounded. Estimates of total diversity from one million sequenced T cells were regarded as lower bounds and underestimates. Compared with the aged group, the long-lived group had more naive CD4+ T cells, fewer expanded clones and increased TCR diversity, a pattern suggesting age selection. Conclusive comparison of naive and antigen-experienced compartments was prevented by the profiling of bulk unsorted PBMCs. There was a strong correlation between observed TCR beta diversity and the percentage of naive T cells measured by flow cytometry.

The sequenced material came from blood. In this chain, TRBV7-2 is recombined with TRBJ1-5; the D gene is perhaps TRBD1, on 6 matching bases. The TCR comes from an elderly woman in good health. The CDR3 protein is CASSQPGDTYQPQHF. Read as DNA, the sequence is TGTGCCAGCAGCCAACCTGGGGACACTTATCAGCCCCAGCATTTT.